This record covers a single T cell receptor beta chain. The record originates from a study of control samples from healthy donors and cancer patients. CDR3 size: 14 residues. Trimming took 4 bases from V and 5 from J, leaving 15 bases between them. Germline CDR1 is SGHRS and CDR2 is YFSETQ. Here immunoSEQ multiplex PCR was the method, and the copy in TCRdb shows in-frame clones only, minus some. The top ten hold 1% of the sample, which has about 160,000 clones, over 95% seen once. The sequencing input was blood. The source of this sequence is a woman aged 25 to 39 in good health. The chain is built from TRBV5-1 and TRBJ2-5; no clear D gene. CDR3 in DNA: TGCGCCAGCAGCCATGAGGCTACTGCTGAGACCCAGTACTTC. Amino acid sequence: CASSHEATAETQYF.